The 2 T cell receptor beta chains in this list originate from one sample, sequenced in a study of blood T cell repertoires in COVID-19. Here immunoSEQ multiplex PCR was the method, and the copy in TCRdb shows in-frame clones only, minus some. This repertoire shows fewer than 200,000 clones, more than 80% found once; its top ten account for 11%. Source material: peripheral blood. Receptors originate from a woman aged 40-49 years with COVID-19, enrolled during active disease.

This clone appeared a few times. The gene calls are TRBV15 and TRBJ2-3; tentatively, D is TRBD2 (5 bases). The CDR3 is 13 residues long. Trimming took 4 bases from V and 8 from J, leaving 13 bases between them. The germline gives CDR1 LNHNV, CDR2 YYDKDF (reference sequence). The CDR3 nucleotides are TGTGCCACCAGCACGGGAAAAACGGGTACGCAGTATTTT. Translation: CATSTGKTGTQYF. The variable domain in full, completed from reference TRBV15 and TRBJ2-3, reads DAMVIQNPRYQVTQFGKPVTLSCSQTLNHNVMYWYQQKSSQAPKLLFHYYDKDFNNEADTPDNFQSRRPNTSFCFLDIRSPGLGDTAMYLCATSTGKTGTQYFGPGTRLTVL.

The rearrangement joins TRBV6-6 to TRBJ2-3, with a tentative D call TRBD2 (5 bases). CDR1 is MNHNY and CDR2 is SVGAGI in the germline V gene (reference sequence). The CDR3 spans 15 residues. The V end was cut by 4 bases, the J end by 0 bases, with 11 bases between. For the CDR3, the DNA is TGTGCCAGCAGTTCTCCGGGATCTAGCACAGATACGCAGTATTTT. It is translated as CASSSPGSSTDTQYF.